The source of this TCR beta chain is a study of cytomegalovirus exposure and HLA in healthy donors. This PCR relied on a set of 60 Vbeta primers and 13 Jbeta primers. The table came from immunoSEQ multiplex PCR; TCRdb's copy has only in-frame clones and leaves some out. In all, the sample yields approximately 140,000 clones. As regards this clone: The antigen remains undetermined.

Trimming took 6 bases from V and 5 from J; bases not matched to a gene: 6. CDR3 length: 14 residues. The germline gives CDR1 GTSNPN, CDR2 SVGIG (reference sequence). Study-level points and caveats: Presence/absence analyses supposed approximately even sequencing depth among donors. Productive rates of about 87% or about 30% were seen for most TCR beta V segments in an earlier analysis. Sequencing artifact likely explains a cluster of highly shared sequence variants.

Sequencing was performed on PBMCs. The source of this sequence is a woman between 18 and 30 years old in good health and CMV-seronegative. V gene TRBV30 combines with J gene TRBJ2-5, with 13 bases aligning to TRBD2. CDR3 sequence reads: CACALAGGGETQYF. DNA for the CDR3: TGTGCCTGTGCACTAGCGGGAGGGGGCGAGACCCAGTACTTC.